These 2 T cell receptor beta chains were all obtained from the same sample, sequenced in a study of T cells after yellow fever vaccination. TCRdb passed the 5' RACE reads through MiXCR, listing each CDR3 protein once. Here the sample spans 140,000 to 150,000 distinct CDR3 sequences, 5% to 8% being singletons. The starting material was CD4+ T cells sorted from PBMCs, obtained 10 days after the yellow fever booster vaccination. These receptors came from a man aged 25-45 years who received the YFV17D yellow fever vaccine.

A word on this clonotype: Just one base apart from a much larger clone, this may be a read error. The J gene is TRBJ2-3, the V gene TRBV18, with TRBD1 as a possible D gene (7 bases). Germline V gene sequence: CDR1 KGHSH, CDR2 LQKENI. There are 16 residues in the CDR3. The CDR3 sequence: CDSTFPGGKIADTQYF. CDR3 in DNA: TGTGACAGCACCTTCCCAGGGGGGAAGATAGCAGATACGCAGTATTTT.

This clonotype was seen at least ten times. The DNA of the CDR3 is TGTGCCACTGGCGTAGCGGGGAATAATTCACCCCTCCACTTT. Amino acids: CATGVAGNNSPLHF. The chain couples TRBV10-3 to TRBJ1-6; no reliable D call. This CDR3 has 14 residues. Trimming removed 10 bases from V and 5 bases from J, with 15 bases in between. Germline lookup yields CDR1 ENHRY and CDR2 SYGVKD.